This T cell receptor (beta chain) was retrieved from a study of shared T cell receptors in the human thymus. The CDR3 covers 15 residues. Trimming stripped 1 base from V and 2 bases from J, with 10 bases between. Germline V lookup: CDR1 SGHTS, CDR2 YDEGEE. Sequenced by immunoSEQ multiplex PCR; TCRdb stores in-frame clones only, minus some. The sample includes roughly 550,000 clones, 75% to 80% seen only once; the top ten take less than 0.015%. The data were also submitted as part of a second study, on human thymus T cells.

The rearrangement joins TRBV5-8 to TRBJ2-1; D gene unclear. The source material was thymocytes. This clonotype originated in a boy younger than two with a congenital heart defect. CDR3 region: CASSLYLSTYNEQFF. CDR3 DNA: TGTGCCAGCAGCTTGTATCTCTCTACCTACAATGAGCAGTTCTTC.